Below, 5 T cell receptor beta chains from the same sample are listed, as sequenced in a study of T cell changes during pregnancy in multiple sclerosis. Generated by immunoSEQ multiplex PCR, the TCRdb table keeps only in-frame clones and is missing some. The sample carries 45,000 to 60,000 clones, approximately 92% recorded once. The source was CD8+ T cells from peripheral blood mononuclear cells, collected in the second trimester of pregnancy. The receptor set was obtained from a female donor with multiple sclerosis, enrolled in a pregnancy study.

With regard to this clone: Additional DNA sequences in this sample encode the identical CDR3. The chain uses TRBV13 and TRBJ1-1; the match to TRBD1 covers 10 bases. Germline CDR1 PRHDT, CDR2 FYEKMQ (reference sequence). Trimming cost V 3 bases and J 5 bases; bases outside gene matches: 3. This CDR3 comprises 14 residues. The CDR3 is CASSFGTGDTEAFF. CDR3 sequence (DNA): TGTGCCAGCAGCTTTGGGACAGGGGATACTGAAGCTTTCTTT. Using reference TRBV13 and TRBJ1-1 for the parts outside the CDR3, the full variable domain is AAGVIQSPRHLIKEKRETATLKCYPIPRHDTVYWYQQGPGQDPQFLISFYEKMQSDKGSIPDRFSAQQFSDYHSELNMSSLELGDSALYFCASSFGTGDTEAFFGQGTRLTVV.

J is TRBJ2-3 and V is TRBV13; TRBD1 aligns across 10 bases. Germline-derived CDR1 and CDR2 are PRHDT and FYEKMQ (reference sequence). Unmatched junction bases numbered 4, after V lost 5 bases and J lost 2 bases. This CDR3 has 15 residues. CDR3 sequence: CASSVGQGFTDTQYF. CDR3 in DNA: TGTGCCAGCAGCGTGGGACAGGGGTTCACAGATACGCAGTATTTT.

This chain connects TRBV19 to TRBJ2-3; TRBD2 matches 11 bases. This CDR3 contains 16 residues. Germline CDR1 and CDR2: LNHDA and SQIVND (reference sequence). V dropped 4 bases and J dropped 3; count of bases not matched to a gene: 6. The CDR3 sequence: CASSRPGLAETDTQYF. The CDR3 coding sequence is TGTGCCAGTAGTAGGCCGGGACTAGCGGAAACAGATACGCAGTATTTT. Full variable domain (missing parts from reference TRBV19 and TRBJ2-3): DGGITQSPKYLFRKEGQNVTLSCEQNLNHDAMYWYRQDPGQGLRLIYYSQIVNDFQKGDIAEGYSVSREKKESFPLTVTSAQKNPTAFYLCASSRPGLAETDTQYFGPGTRLTVL.

V usage is TRBV7-8 and J usage is TRBJ2-7, with 9 positions matching TRBD2. The CDR3 totals 12 residues. V lost 8 bases and J lost 3; bases outside the gene matches: 2. Germline values: CDR1 SGHVS, CDR2 FQNEAQ. The chain's CDR3 is CASEAGGYEQYF. The CDR3 region has the DNA TGTGCCAGCGAAGCGGGAGGCTACGAGCAGTACTTC. Using reference TRBV7-8 and TRBJ2-7 for the parts outside the CDR3, the full variable domain is GAGVSQSPRYKVAKRGQDVALRCDPISGHVSLFWYQQALGQGPEFLTYFQNEAQLDKSGLPSDRFFAERPEGSVSTLKIQRTQQEDSAVYLCASEAGGYEQYFGPGTRLTVT.

The genes are TRBV29-1 and TRBJ2-1; D might be TRBD1 (5 bases). This CDR3 region has 12 residues. The V end lost 5 bases, the J end lost 7 bases, and 12 bases lay between the germline ends. Germline CDR1 reads SQVTM; CDR2 reads ANQGSEA. The CDR3 region is CSVWVQENEQFF. As DNA, the CDR3 is TGCAGCGTTTGGGTACAGGAAAATGAGCAGTTCTTC.